A single sample gave rise to the 12 T cell receptor beta chains below, sequenced in a study of blood T cell repertoires in COVID-19. Method: immunoSEQ multiplex PCR; TCRdb's copy keeps in-frame clones and lacks some. In the table there are about 110,000 clones, around 66% of which are singletons. Sequenced input: peripheral blood. The receptors were sampled from an elderly man with acute or convalescent COVID-19.

V is TRBV2 and J is TRBJ2-3; D may be TRBD1 (6 bases). The V gene lost 6 bases and the J gene lost 13 bases, with 23 bases spanning the gap. This CDR3 is 14 amino acids long. In germline, CDR1 is SNHLY, CDR2 FYNNEI. The CDR3 loop is CASSGDKHRYVEYF. In DNA form, the CDR3 reads TGTGCCAGCAGCGGGGACAAGCACAGATACGTGGAGTATTTT. The full variable domain, with the rest looked up from reference TRBV2 and TRBJ2-3, is EPEVTQTPSHQVTQMGQEVILRCVPISNHLYFYWYRQILGQKVEFLVSFYNNEISEKSEIFDDQFSVERPDGSNFTLKIRSTKLEDSAMYFCASSGDKHRYVEYFGPGTRLTVL.

The sample holds a few counts of this clone. This chain uses TRBV7-9 with TRBJ1-5; D ambiguous. The CDR3 covers 12 residues. The ends were cut back, 1 base at V and 7 bases at J, with 5 bases in the middle. Per the germline V gene, CDR1 is SEHNR and CDR2 is FQNEAQ (reference sequence). CDR3 sequence: CASSLEEQPQHF. CDR3 coding DNA: TGTGCCAGCAGCTTAGAGGAGCAGCCCCAGCATTTT.

This clone occurred a few times. The chain carries TRBV2 and TRBJ2-5; TRBD2 matches 7 bases. With V trimmed by 6 bases and J by 3 bases, 10 bases remained unmatched. Germline V lookup: CDR1 SNHLY, CDR2 FYNNEI. The CDR3 has 15 residues. The CDR3 coding sequence is TGTGCCAGCAGCCTTACACGGACTAGGGAAGAGACCCAGTACTTC. Translation: CASSLTRTREETQYF.

The chain joins TRBV18 to TRBJ1-1, with 8 bases matching TRBD1. V lost 4 bases and J lost 7; bases outside the gene matches: 5. CDR1 and CDR2 from the germline V gene are KGHSH and LQKENI. The CDR3 is made up of 13 amino acids. The CDR3 DNA reads TGTGCCAGCTCACGACAGGGGTCCGGTGAAGCTTTCTTT. Its protein is CASSRQGSGEAFF. Using reference TRBV18 and TRBJ1-1 for the parts outside the CDR3, the full variable domain is NAGVMQNPRHLVRRRGQEARLRCSPMKGHSHVYWYRQLPEEGLKFMVYLQKENIIDESGMPKERFSAEFPKEGPSILRIQQVVRGDSAAYFCASSRQGSGEAFFGQGTRLTVV.

The chain couples TRBV5-5 to TRBJ2-5; D might be TRBD2 (6 bases). Germline V gene data show CDR1 as SGHKS and CDR2 as YYEKEE (reference sequence). CDR3 length equals 13 residues. V was shortened by 3 bases and J by 4 bases, with 10 bases between the two germline ends. The CDR3 protein is CASSSGLRETQYF. CDR3 nucleotides: TGTGCCAGCAGCTCGGGACTCCGAGAGACCCAGTACTTC.

Many counts were recorded for this clone. The V call is TRBV7-9, the J call TRBJ1-2; D perhaps matches TRBD1 (6 bases). The CDR3 covers 14 residues. Germline loops: CDR1 SEHNR, CDR2 FQNEAQ (reference sequence). Deletions cut 8 bases from V and 7 bases from J, with 20 bases between. CDR3 in DNA: TGTGCCAGCGGGCAATCCGGGGGGGCCGGTGGCTACACCTTC. Translation: CASGQSGGAGGYTF.

V is TRBV5-8 and J is TRBJ2-2; D gene uncertain. Germline loops: CDR1 SGHTS, CDR2 YDEGEE. V was cut by 4 bases and J by 4 bases, with 11 bases left in between. The CDR3 is 14 amino acids. CDR3 sequence (DNA): TGTGCCAGCAGCACTAAGAGCAGCACCGGGGAGCTGTTTTTT. Translating gives CASSTKSSTGELFF.

The chain uses TRBV5-6 and TRBJ2-3, with TRBD2 identical over 16 bases. The CDR3 has 16 residues. The V gene end was trimmed by 4 bases and the J gene end by 4 bases; junction bases not matched to a gene: 3. Looked up from germline, CDR1 is SGHDT and CDR2 is YYEEEE. This CDR3 reads CASSLGTSGRADTQYF. DNA for the CDR3: TGTGCCAGCAGCCTTGGGACTAGCGGGAGGGCAGATACGCAGTATTTT.

This clone showed up just once. The chain has TRBV5-4 and TRBJ2-7; weak D call: TRBD2 (6 bases). The CDR3 runs 15 residues. CDR1 is SGHNT and CDR2 is YYREEE in the germline V gene (reference sequence). The germline V and J ends were trimmed by 3 bases and 0 bases, with 13 bases remaining between them. The CDR3 region has the DNA TGTGCCAGCAGCTCCCCAGCGGGCCCCTCCTACGAGCAGTACTTC. Encoded protein: CASSSPAGPSYEQYF.

The chain employs TRBV28 and TRBJ2-5, with D tentatively TRBD2 (6 bases). V lost 6 bases to trimming and J lost 1 base, with 18 bases between them. Germline loops: CDR1 MDHEN, CDR2 SYDVKM. CDR3 length: 16 amino acids. DNA for the CDR3: TGTGCCAGCAGCCGACCCGCCGGGACTTCCCAAGAGACCCAGTACTTC. It translates to CASSRPAGTSQETQYF. The full variable domain, completed using reference TRBV28 and TRBJ2-5, is DVKVTQSSRYLVKRTGEKVFLECVQDMDHENMFWYRQDPGLGLRLIYFSYDVKMKEKGDIPEGYSVSREKKERFSLILESASTNQTSMYLCASSRPAGTSQETQYFGPGTRLLVL.

The V and J genes are TRBV6-1 and TRBJ2-2; 11 bases line up with TRBD1. Trimming took 4 bases from V and 6 from J; bases not matched to a gene: 7. The CDR3 runs 16 residues. In germline, CDR1 is MNHNS, CDR2 SASEGT. This CDR3 reads CASSGTKGQGAGELFF. In nucleotides, the CDR3 is TGTGCCAGCAGTGGGACCAAGGGACAGGGGGCCGGGGAGCTGTTTTTT.

The chain couples TRBV4-1 to TRBJ2-2; TRBD2 matches at 10 bases. Germline assignment: CDR1 MGHRA and CDR2 YSYEKL. Trimming removed 3 bases from V and 3 bases from J; junction bases left unmatched: 7. The CDR3 has 17 residues. CDR3 region: CASSHPSGSADTGELFF. The CDR3 DNA reads TGCGCCAGCAGCCACCCTAGCGGGAGCGCCGACACCGGGGAGCTGTTTTTT.